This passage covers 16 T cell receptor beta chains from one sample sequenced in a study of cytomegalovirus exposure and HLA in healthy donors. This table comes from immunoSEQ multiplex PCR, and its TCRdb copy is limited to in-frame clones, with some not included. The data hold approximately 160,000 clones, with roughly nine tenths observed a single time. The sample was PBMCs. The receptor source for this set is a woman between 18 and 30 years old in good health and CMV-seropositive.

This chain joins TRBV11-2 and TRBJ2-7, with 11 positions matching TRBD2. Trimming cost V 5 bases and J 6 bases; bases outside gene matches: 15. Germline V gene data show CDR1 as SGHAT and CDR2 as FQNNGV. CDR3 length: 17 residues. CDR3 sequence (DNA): TGTGCCAGCAGCCTAGGGAGGGTAGCGGGAGGGCCCAGCGAGCAGTACTTC. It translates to CASSLGRVAGGPSEQYF.

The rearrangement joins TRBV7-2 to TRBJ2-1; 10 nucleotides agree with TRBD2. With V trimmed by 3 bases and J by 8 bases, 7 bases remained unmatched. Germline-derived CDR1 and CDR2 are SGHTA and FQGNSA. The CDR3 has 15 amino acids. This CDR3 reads CASSLYSGGVDEQFF. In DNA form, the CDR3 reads TGTGCCAGCAGCTTGTACAGCGGGGGGGTTGATGAGCAGTTCTTC. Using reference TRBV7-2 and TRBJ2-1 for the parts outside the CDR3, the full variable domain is GAGVSQSPSNKVTEKGKDVELRCDPISGHTALYWYRQSLGQGLEFLIYFQGNSAPDKSGLPSDRFSAERTGGSVSTLTIQRTQQEDSAVYLCASSLYSGGVDEQFFGPGTRLTVL.

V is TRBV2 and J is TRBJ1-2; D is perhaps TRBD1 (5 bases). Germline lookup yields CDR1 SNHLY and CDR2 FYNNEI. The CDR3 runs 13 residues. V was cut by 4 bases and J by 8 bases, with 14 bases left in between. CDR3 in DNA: TGTGCCAGCAGTGCTAATTCTGGGGGGGGCTACACCTTC. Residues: CASSANSGGGYTF.

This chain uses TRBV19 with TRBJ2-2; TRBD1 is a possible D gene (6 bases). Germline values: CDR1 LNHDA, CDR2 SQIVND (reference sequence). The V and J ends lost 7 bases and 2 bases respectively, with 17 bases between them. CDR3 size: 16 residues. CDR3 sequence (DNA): TGTGCCAGTATCCCCGGATTGGACAGCAACACCGGGGAGCTGTTTTTT. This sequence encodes CASIPGLDSNTGELFF.

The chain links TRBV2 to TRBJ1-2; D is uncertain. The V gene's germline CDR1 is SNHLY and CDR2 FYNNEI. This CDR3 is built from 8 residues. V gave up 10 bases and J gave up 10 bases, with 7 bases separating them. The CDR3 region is CATRDYTF. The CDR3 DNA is TGTGCCACCCGCGACTACACCTTC. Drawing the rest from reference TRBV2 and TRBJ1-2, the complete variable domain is EPEVTQTPSHQVTQMGQEVILRCVPISNHLYFYWYRQILGQKVEFLVSFYNNEISEKSEIFDDQFSVERPDGSNFTLKIRSTKLEDSAMYFCATRDYTFGSGTRLTVV.

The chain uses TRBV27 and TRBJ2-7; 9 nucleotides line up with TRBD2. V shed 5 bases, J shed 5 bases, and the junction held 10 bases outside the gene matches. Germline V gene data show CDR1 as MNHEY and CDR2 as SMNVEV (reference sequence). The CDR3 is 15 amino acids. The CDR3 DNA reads TGTGCCAGCAGTGCCGCTAGCGGGACAAGTAACGAGCAGTACTTC. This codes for CASSAASGTSNEQYF.

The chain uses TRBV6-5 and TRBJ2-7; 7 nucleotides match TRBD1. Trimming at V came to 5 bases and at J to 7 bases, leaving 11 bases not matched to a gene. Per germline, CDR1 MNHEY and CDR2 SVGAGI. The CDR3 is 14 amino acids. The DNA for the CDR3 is TGTGCCAGCAGTAGGGGGCCCCGCTCGCGGGAGCAGTACTTC. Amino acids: CASSRGPRSREQYF.

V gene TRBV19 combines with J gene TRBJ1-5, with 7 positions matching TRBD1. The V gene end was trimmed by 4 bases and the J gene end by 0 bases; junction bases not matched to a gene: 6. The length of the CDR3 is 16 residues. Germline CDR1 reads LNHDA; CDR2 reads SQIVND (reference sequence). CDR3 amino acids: CASSRRQGASNQPQHF. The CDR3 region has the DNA TGTGCCAGTAGTAGACGACAGGGTGCTAGCAATCAGCCCCAGCATTTT.

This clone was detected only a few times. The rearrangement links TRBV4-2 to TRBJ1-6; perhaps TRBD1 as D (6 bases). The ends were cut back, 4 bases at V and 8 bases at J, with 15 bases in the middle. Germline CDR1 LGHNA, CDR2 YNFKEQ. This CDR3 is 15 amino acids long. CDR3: CASSPTGGRYSPLHF. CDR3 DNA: TGTGCCAGCAGCCCGACAGGTGGGCGATATTCACCCCTCCACTTT.

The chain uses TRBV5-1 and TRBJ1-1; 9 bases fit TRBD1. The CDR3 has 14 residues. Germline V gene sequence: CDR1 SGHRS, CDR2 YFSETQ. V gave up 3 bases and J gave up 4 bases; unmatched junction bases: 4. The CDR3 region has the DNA TGCGCCAGCAGCTCTGGGACAGGGACCACTGAAGCTTTCTTT. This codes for CASSSGTGTTEAFF.

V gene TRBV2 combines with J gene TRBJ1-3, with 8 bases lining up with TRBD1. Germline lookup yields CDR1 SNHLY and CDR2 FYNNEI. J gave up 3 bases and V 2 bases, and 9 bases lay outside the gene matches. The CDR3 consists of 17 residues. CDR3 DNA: TGTGCCAGCAGTGAATCGATGGGGACAGGCGGTGGAAACACCATATATTTT. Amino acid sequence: CASSESMGTGGGNTIYF. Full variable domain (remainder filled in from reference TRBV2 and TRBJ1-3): EPEVTQTPSHQVTQMGQEVILRCVPISNHLYFYWYRQILGQKVEFLVSFYNNEISEKSEIFDDQFSVERPDGSNFTLKIRSTKLEDSAMYFCASSESMGTGGGNTIYFGEGSWLTVV.

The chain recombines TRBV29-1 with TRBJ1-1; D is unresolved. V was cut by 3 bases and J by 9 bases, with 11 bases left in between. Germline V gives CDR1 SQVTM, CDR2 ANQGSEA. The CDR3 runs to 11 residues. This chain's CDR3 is CSVEVGSKAFF. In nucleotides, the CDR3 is TGCAGCGTTGAGGTGGGGAGTAAAGCTTTCTTT.

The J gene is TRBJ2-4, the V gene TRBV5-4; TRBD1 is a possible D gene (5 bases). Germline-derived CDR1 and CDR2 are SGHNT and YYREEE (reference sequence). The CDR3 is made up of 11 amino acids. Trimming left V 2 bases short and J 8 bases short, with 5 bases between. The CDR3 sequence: CASSFRDIQYF. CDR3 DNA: TGTGCCAGCAGCTTCAGGGACATTCAGTACTTC.

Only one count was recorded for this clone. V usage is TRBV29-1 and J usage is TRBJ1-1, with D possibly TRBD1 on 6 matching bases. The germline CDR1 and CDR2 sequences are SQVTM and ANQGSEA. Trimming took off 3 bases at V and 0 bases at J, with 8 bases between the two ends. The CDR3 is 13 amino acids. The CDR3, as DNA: TGCAGCGTTGAGGGGACAATGAACACTGAAGCTTTCTTT. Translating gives CSVEGTMNTEAFF.

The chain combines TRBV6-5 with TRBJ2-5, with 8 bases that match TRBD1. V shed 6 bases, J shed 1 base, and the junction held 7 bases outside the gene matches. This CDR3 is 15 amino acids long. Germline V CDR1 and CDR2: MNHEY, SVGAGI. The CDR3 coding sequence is TGTGCCAGCAGCATCGGGACAGGACGCCAAGAGACCCAGTACTTC. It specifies CASSIGTGRQETQYF.

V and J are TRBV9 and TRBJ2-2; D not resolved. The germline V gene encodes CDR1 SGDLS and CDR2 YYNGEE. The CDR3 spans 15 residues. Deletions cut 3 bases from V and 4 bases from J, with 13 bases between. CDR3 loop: CASSDQPELTGELFF. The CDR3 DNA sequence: TGTGCCAGCAGCGACCAACCCGAGCTCACCGGGGAGCTGTTTTTT. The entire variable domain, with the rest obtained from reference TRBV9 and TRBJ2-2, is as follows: DSGVTQTPKHLITATGQRVTLRCSPRSGDLSVYWYQQSLDQGLQFLIQYYNGEERAKGNILERFSAQQFPDLHSELNLSSLELGDSALYFCASSDQPELTGELFFGEGSRLTVL.